The TCR beta chain described here comes from a study of siplizumab effects on memory and regulatory T cells. The CDR3 runs 11 residues. The V end lost 4 bases, the J end lost 12 bases, and 7 bases lay between the germline ends. Germline V gives CDR1 MDHEN, CDR2 SYDVKM. The method was immunoSEQ multiplex PCR; TCRdb's version includes in-frame clones alone and lacks a portion of them. The sample gives nearly 85,000 clones, 80% to 90% of which show up once; roughly 1.4% is in the top ten. The chain links TRBV28 to TRBJ1-6; D gene ambiguous. The sequenced material came from Tregs sorted from blood. The sequence was collected from a human donor in good health. CDR3 in amino acids: CASSSLIPLHF. In nucleotides, the CDR3 is TGTGCCAGCAGTTCCCTGATACCCCTCCACTTT.